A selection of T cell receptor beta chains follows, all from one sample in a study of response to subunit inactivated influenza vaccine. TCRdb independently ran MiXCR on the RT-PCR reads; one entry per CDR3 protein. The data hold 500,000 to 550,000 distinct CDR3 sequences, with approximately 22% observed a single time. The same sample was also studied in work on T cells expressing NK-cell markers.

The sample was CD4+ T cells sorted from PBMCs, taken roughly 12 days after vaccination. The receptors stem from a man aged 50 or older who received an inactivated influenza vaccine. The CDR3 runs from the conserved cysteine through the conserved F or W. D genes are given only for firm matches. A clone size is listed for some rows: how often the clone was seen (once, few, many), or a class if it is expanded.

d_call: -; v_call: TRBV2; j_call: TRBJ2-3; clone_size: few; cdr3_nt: TGTGCCAGCGACGGGACTCCCTTAGGCGATACGCAGTATTTT; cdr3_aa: CASDGTPLGDTQYF
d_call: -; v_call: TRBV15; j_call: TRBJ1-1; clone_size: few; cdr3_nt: TGTGCCACCAGCACAGGGATGAACACTGAAGCTTTCTTT; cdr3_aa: CATSTGMNTEAFF
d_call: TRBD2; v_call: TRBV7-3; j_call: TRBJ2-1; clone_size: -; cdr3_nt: TGTGCCAGCAGCTTACACTCTAGCGGGAGTAATGAGCAGTTCTTC; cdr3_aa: CASSLHSSGSNEQFF
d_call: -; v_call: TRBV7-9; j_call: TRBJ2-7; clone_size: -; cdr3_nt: TGTGCCAGCAGCTTAAGGGGGAGTACGTCCTACGAGCAGTACTTC; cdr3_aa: CASSLRGSTSYEQYF
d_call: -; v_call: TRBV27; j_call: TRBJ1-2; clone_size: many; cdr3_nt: TGTGCCAGCAGCTTAACAGGGAACTATGGCTACACCTTC; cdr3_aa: CASSLTGNYGYTF
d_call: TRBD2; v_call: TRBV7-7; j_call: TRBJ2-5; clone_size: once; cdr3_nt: TGTGCCAGCAGCTCCAGCGGGACGAGAGGGGAGACCCAGTACTTC; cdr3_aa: CASSSSGTRGETQYF
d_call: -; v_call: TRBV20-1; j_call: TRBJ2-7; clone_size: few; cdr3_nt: TGCAGTGCTAGAGAAGGACCCCGCGAGCAGTACTTC; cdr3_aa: CSAREGPREQYF
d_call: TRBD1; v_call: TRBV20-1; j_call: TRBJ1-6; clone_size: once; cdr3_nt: TGCAGTGCCCTGGGACAGAGCAAGCGGCTCCTCCACTTT; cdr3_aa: CSALGQSKRLLHF
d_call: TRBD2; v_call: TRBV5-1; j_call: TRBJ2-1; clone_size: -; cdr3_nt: TGCGCCAGCAGCTTGGTAACGGGAGGTAGTAATGAGCAGTTCTTC; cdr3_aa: CASSLVTGGSNEQFF
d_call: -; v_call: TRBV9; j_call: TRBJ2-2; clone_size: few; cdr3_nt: TGTGCCAGCAGCGGCGGCGGGACAACGAACACCGGGGAGCTGTTTTTT; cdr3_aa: CASSGGGTTNTGELFF
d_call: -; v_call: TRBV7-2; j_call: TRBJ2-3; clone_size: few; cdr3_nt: TGTGCCAGCAGCTTGAGGGAGACTGCAGATACGCAGTATTTT; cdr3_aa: CASSLRETADTQYF
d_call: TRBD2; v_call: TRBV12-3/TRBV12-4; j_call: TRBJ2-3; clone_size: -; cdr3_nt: TGTGCCAGCAGTTTGGGGACTAGTCGCACAGATACGCAGTATTTT; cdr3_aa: CASSLGTSRTDTQYF
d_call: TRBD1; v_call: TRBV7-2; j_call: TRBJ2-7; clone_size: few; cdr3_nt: TGTGCCAGCAGCTTAGCCCGGGACAGGGTAATCGCGCACGAGCAGTACTTC; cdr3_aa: CASSLARDRVIAHEQYF
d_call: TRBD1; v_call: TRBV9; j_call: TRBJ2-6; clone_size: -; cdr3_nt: TGTGCCAGCAGCGACCGACAGGGTTTCCTAGTGGCCAACGTCCTGACTTTC; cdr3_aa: CASSDRQGFLVANVLTF
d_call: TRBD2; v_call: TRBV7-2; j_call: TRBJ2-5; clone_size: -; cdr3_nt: TGTGCCAGCAGCTTACCGGGAGGAGGTGAGACCCAGTACTTC; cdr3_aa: CASSLPGGGETQYF
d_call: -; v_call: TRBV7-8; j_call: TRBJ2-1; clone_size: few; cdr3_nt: TGTGCCAGCAGCTTAATAGCGGAGGCCTACAATGAGCAGTTCTTC; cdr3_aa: CASSLIAEAYNEQFF
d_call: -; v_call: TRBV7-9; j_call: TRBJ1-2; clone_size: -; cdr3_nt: TGTGCCAGCAGCACAAGCGACAGAGGAGTACACTATGGCTACACCTTC; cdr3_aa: CASSTSDRGVHYGYTF
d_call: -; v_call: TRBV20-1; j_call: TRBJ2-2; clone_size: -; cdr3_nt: TGCAGTGCCCGGACTAAAAGTGGCACCGGGGAGCTGTTTTTT; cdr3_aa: CSARTKSGTGELFF
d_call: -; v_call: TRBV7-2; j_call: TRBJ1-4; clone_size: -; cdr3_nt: TGTGCCAGCAGCTTAACTCCGGGTCCACTGTTTTTT; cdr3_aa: CASSLTPGPLFF
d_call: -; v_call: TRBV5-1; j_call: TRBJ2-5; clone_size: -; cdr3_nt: TGCGCCAGCAGCTTGGCCGACAGAGCCCAAGAGACCCAGTACTTC; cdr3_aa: CASSLADRAQETQYF
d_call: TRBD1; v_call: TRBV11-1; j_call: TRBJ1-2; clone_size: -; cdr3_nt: TGTGCCAGCAGCCACCTTCTAGGACAGGGGGCTCTGGGGAACTATGGCTACACCTTC; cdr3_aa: CASSHLLGQGALGNYGYTF
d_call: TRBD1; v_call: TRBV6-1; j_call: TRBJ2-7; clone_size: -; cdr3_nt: TGTGCCAGCAGTGAACGGCGGGACAGGAGAAGGGCCTACTTTGACGAGCAGTACTTC; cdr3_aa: CASSERRDRRRAYFDEQYF
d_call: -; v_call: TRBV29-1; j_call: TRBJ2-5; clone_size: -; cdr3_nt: TGCAGCGCACCCCTGGGGACGTCTCAAGAGACCCAGTACTTC; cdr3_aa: CSAPLGTSQETQYF
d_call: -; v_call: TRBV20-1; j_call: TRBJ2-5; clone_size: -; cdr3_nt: TGCAGTGCCCTAATGGCCAGGAAAGAGACCCAGTACTTC; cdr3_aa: CSALMARKETQYF
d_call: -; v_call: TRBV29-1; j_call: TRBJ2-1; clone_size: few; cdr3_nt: TGCAGCGCACGAGGGTCCGGAAATCTGTACAATGAGCAGTTCTTC; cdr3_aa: CSARGSGNLYNEQFF
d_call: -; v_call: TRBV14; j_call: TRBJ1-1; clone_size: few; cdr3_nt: TGTGCCAGCAGCCAGGAGTTTTTCACTGAAGCTTTCTTT; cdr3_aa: CASSQEFFTEAFF
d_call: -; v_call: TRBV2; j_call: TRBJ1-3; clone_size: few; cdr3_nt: TGTGCCAGCAGTGAAGGAGTAAACACCATATATTTT; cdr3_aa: CASSEGVNTIYF
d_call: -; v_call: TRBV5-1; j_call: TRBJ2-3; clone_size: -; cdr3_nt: TGCGCCAGCAGTTGGGAGGGGACAAGAGATACGCAGTATTTT; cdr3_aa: CASSWEGTRDTQYF
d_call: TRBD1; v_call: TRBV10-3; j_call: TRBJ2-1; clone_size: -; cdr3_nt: TGTGCCATCAGGGGACAGGGAATCAATGAGCAGTTCTTC; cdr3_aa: CAIRGQGINEQFF
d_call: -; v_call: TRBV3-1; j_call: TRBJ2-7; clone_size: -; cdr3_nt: TGTGCCAGCAGCCAAGGTCGGGGGACCTACTACGAGCAGTACTTC; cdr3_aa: CASSQGRGTYYEQYF
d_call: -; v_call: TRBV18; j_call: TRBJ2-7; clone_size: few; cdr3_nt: TGTGCCAGCTCGGCCCAGAGTAGGGGAGGCTACGAGCAGTACTTC; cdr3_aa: CASSAQSRGGYEQYF
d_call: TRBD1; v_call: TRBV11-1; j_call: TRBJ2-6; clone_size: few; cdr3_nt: TGTGCCAGCAGCCCTGGACAGGGGGCAAGCTCTGGGGCCAACGTCCTGACTTTC; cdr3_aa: CASSPGQGASSGANVLTF
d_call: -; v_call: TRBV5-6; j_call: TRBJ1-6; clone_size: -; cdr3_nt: TGTGCCAGCACCCGATGGACAGTTCTTAATTCACCCCTCCACTTT; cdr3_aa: CASTRWTVLNSPLHF
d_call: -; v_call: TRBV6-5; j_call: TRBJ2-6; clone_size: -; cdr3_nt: TGTGCCAGCAGGAACCCCCGGACACCACGCCATTCATCTGGGGCCAACGTCCTGACTTTC; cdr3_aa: CASRNPRTPRHSSGANVLTF
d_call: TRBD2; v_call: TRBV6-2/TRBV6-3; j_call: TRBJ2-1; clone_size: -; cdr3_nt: TGTGCCAGCAGTAAACCGATTTCCGGGACTACCAGGGATGAGCAGTTCTTC; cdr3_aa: CASSKPISGTTRDEQFF
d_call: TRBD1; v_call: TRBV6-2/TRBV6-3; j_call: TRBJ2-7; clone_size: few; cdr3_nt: TGTGCCAGCAGTTCCCAGGACAGGTATGACTACGAGCAGTACTTC; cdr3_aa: CASSSQDRYDYEQYF
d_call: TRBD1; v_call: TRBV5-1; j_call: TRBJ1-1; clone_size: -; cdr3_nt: TGCGCCAGCAGCTTGGCCGGGACAGGAGCCATGAACACTGAAGCTTTCTTT; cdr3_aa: CASSLAGTGAMNTEAFF
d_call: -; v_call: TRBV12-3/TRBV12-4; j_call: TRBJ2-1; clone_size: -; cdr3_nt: TGTGCCAGCAGTGTACCCTATGGGGGTGGGACCTACAATGAGCAGTTCTTC; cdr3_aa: CASSVPYGGGTYNEQFF
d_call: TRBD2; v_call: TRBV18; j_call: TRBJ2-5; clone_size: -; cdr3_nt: TGTGCCAGCTCACCAGACCGGGGGGACCTCCAAGAGACCCAGTACTTC; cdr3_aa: CASSPDRGDLQETQYF
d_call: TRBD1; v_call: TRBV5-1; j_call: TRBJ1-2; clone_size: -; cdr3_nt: TGCGCCAGCGGAGACAGGGGGGGCTATGGCTACACCTTC; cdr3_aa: CASGDRGGYGYTF
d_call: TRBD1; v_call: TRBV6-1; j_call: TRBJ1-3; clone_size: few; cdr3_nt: TGTGCCAGCAACCGGGACAGTACCCTTTCCTCTGGAAACACCATATATTTT; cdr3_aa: CASNRDSTLSSGNTIYF
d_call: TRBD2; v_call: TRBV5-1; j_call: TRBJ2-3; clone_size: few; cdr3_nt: TGCGCCAGCAGCTCCGGGACTAGGGCGTCGGATACGCAGTATTTT; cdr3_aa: CASSSGTRASDTQYF
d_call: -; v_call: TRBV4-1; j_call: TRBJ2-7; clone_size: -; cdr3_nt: TGCGCCAGCAGCCAACAACAGGGTCAGAACCTCTACGAGCAGTACTTC; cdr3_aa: CASSQQQGQNLYEQYF
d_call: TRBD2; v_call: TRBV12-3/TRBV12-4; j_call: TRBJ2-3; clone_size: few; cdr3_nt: TGTGCCAGCAGTTTGCAGGGACTAGCGGGGGATACGCAGTATTTT; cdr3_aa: CASSLQGLAGDTQYF
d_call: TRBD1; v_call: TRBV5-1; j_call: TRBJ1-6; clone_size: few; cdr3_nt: TGCGCCAGCCGTGAGACAGGGGAGTCACCCCTCCACTTT; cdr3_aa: CASRETGESPLHF
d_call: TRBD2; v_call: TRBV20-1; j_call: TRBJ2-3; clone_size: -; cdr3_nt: TGCAGTGCTAGAGATACTAGCGGGAGGAGTAGGACAGATACGCAGTATTTT; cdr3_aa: CSARDTSGRSRTDTQYF
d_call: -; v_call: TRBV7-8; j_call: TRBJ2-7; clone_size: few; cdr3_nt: TGTGCCAGCAGCTTGATCGCGAACGAGCAGTACTTC; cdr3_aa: CASSLIANEQYF
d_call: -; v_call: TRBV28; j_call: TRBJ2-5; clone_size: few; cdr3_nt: TGTGCCAGCAGTCTTCTACGGGTCTCTGGGACCCAGTACTTC; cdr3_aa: CASSLLRVSGTQYF
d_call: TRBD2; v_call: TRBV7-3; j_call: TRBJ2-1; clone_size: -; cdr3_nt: TGTGCCAGCAGCTCCCGACTAGCGGGATACAATGAGCAGTTCTTC; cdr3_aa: CASSSRLAGYNEQFF
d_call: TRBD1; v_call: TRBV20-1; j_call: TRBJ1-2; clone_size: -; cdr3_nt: TGCAGTATAATCCGGGACAGGGGGACTGAGGGCTACACCTTC; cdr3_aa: CSIIRDRGTEGYTF
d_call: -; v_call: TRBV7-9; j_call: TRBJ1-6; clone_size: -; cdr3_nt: TGTGCCAGCAGCTTAGAAGGGGATCGATCACCCCTCCACTTT; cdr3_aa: CASSLEGDRSPLHF
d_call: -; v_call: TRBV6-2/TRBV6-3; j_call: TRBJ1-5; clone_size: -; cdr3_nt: TGTGCCAGCACCCCTCCTGGGGGGCATCAGCCCCAGCATTTT; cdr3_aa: CASTPPGGHQPQHF